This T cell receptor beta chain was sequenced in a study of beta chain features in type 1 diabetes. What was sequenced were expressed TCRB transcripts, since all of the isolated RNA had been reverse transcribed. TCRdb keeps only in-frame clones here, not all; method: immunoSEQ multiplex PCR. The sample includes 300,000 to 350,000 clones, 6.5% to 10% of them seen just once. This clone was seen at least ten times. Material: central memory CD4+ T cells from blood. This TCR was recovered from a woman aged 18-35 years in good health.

The CDR3 nucleotides are TGTGCCATCAGTGGGACTAGCGGGAAGGGCACAGATACGCAGTATTTT. Translated: CAISGTSGKGTDTQYF. V gene TRBV10-3 combines with J gene TRBJ2-3; 12 nucleotides match TRBD2. The length of the CDR3 is 16 residues. Germline trimming cut 4 bases from V and 1 base from J; bases unmatched to any gene: 3. Germline V gene data show CDR1 as ENHRY and CDR2 as SYGVKD.